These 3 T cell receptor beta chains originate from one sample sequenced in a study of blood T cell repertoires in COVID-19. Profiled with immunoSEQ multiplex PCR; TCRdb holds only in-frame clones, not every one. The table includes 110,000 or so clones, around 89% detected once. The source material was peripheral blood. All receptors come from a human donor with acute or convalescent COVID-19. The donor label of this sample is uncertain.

CDR3 bases: TGTGCCAGCAGTTATAGAGGTATTCAAACCGGGGAGCTGTTTTTT. This translates into CASSYRGIQTGELFF. The chain links TRBV6-2 or TRBV6-3 to TRBJ2-2, with D hard to call. The V end was cut by 3 bases, the J end by 5 bases, with 13 bases between. CDR1 and CDR2 from the germline V gene are MNHEY and SVGEGT. The CDR3 is 15 residues long.

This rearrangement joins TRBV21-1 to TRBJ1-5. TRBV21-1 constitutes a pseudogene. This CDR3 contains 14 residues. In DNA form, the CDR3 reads TGTGCCAGCCCCAAGCCAGGAGGAAATCAGCCCCAGCATTTT. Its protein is CASPKPGGNQPQHF.

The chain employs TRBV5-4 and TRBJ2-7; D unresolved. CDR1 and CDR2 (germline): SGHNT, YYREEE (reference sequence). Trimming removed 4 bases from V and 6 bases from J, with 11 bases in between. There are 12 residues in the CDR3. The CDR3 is CASSTPPGEQYF. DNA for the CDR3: TGTGCCAGCAGCACGCCCCCGGGCGAGCAGTACTTC.